This TCR beta chain was captured by sequencing in a study of glioma-infiltrating T cells after dendritic cell vaccination. Study-level information: Autologous tumor lysate-pulsed dendritic cell vaccination was given between about 2002 and 2013.

Germline V lookup: CDR1 SGHVS, CDR2 FNYEAQ. CDR3 length: 16 amino acids. V shed 0 bases and J 4 bases; nucleotides not matched to a gene: 1. Amplification used 60 V beta primers and 13 J beta primers. Using immunoSEQ multiplex PCR, the repertoire was profiled, and TCRdb retains in-frame clones only, with some absent. The sample includes over 55,000 clones, around 81% of them seen just once. This sequence joins TRBV7-6 and TRBJ2-2; TRBD2 agrees at 11 bases. This sequence was found in a human donor with glioblastoma. Sequencing was performed on blood, taken before dendritic cell vaccination. Written as DNA, the CDR3 is TGTGCCAGCAGCTTAGCAACTAGCGGGGGCACCGGGGAGCTGTTTTTT. Translating gives CASSLATSGGTGELFF.